This TCR beta chain was identified during a study of blood T cells in healthy people across ages. The CDR3 loop spans 20 amino acids. Germline values: CDR1 SGHDN, CDR2 FVKESK. A second PCR of 7 to 11 cycles used a sample-barcoded 5' primer and a J-beta primer mix. Any given sample supplied a minimum of 3 million CDR3-containing paired-end reads. TCRdb independently ran MiXCR on the 5' RACE reads; one entry per CDR3 protein. Of 1.5 million to 2 million distinct CDR3 sequences listed, about 50% are singletons. This sequence was found in a woman aged 40 to 50 in good health. Sequences were obtained from blood. The V gene is TRBV14, the J gene TRBJ2-5; TRBD1 agrees at 9 bases. The J call is in doubt because the DNA end fits TRBJ2-7 better. CDR3 residues: CASSQEDESAAGQGEFEQYF. The CDR3, as DNA: TGTGCCAGCAGCCAAGAAGACGAATCCGCCGCGGGACAGGGTGAGTTCGAGCAGTACTTC.